This TCR beta chain was sequenced for a study of blood T cells in healthy people across ages. As to this clonotype: Its antigen is as yet unknown.

Sample-barcoded 5' priming and a J-beta primer mix drove a second PCR of roughly 7 to 11 cycles. TCRdb called the 5' RACE reads again in MiXCR, with one record for every CDR3 protein. The sample has more than 1,400,000 distinct CDR3 sequences; roughly 45% are singletons. Germline CDR1 is SGHRS and CDR2 is YFSETQ. This CDR3 contains 17 residues. Trimming took 3 bases from V and 2 from J, leaving 19 bases between them. Study observations and caveats: When one million T cells were used, diversity estimates were thought to be underestimates.

The chain joins TRBV5-1 to TRBJ2-3, with D tentatively TRBD2 (6 bases). Sequenced sample: blood. The TCR comes from a woman between 18 and 29 years old in good health. CDR3: CASSYRNAGLHTDTQYF. Here the CDR3 DNA reads TGCGCCAGCAGCTACCGAAACGCCGGACTACACACAGATACGCAGTATTTT.